This entry lists 15 T cell receptor beta chains sequenced from one sample in a study of T-cell reconstitution after alpha-beta-depleted transplantation in children. Unique molecular identifiers featured in how the TCRbeta library was prepared. TCRdb fed the PCR reads into MiXCR, producing one record per CDR3 protein. Of 200,000 to 300,000 distinct CDR3 sequences in the sample, approximately 12% were seen once. Sample: PBMCs from the stem cell graft donor, taken from the stem cell graft. The source of these receptors is a human donor who donated a stem cell graft to a child with acute lymphoblastic leukemia.

This clonotype was seen at least ten times. The chain is built from TRBV5-1 and TRBJ2-7; no firm D call. Trimming left V 5 bases short and J 4 bases short, with 10 bases between. The CDR3 has 12 amino acids. Germline-derived CDR1 and CDR2 are SGHRS and YFSETQ. The CDR3 sequence is CASRSDPYEQYF. As DNA, the CDR3 is TGCGCCAGCAGGTCGGATCCGTACGAGCAGTACTTC.

The V gene is TRBV6-2 or TRBV6-3, the J gene TRBJ2-7; D is tentatively TRBD1 or TRBD2 (5 bases each). This CDR3 is built from 16 residues. The V gene's germline CDR1 is MNHEY and CDR2 SVGEGT. Trimming took 6 bases from V and 4 from J, leaving 22 bases between them. This chain's CDR3 is CASSPSGGSGHYEQYF. The CDR3 nucleotides read TGTGCCAGCAGCCCAAGTGGGGGATCCGGGCATTACGAGCAGTACTTC.

The chain employs TRBV6-4 and TRBJ1-2; possibly TRBD1 for D (6 bases). Trimming removed 3 bases from V and 4 bases from J, with 21 bases in between. CDR1 and CDR2 from the germline V gene are MRHNA and SNTAGT. The CDR3 has 17 amino acids. As DNA, the CDR3 is TGTGCCAGCAGTGATCTCACAGGGTCACATGATCCCTATGGCTACACCTTC. Its protein is CASSDLTGSHDPYGYTF.

This clonotype showed up just a few times. The junction differs from germline at one of its ends, possibly a read error. V is TRBV10-2 and J is TRBJ1-1; D not certain. This CDR3 comprises 15 residues. CDR1 WSHSY and CDR2 SAAADI come from the germline V gene. The chain's CDR3 is CASSESSVANTDAFF. The CDR3 DNA follows: TGCGCCAGCAGTGAGTCATCCGTGGCGAACACTGACGCTTTCTTT.

The chain carries TRBV19 and TRBJ2-3, with 10 bases lining up with TRBD2. V trimming: 5 bases; J trimming: 6 bases; junction bases outside the gene matches: 8. CDR3 length: 15 residues. From germline, CDR1 is LNHDA and CDR2 SQIVND (reference sequence). CDR3 coding DNA: TGTGCCAGTAGTGCGGGTCTAGCGGGAGTGGATACGCAGTATTTT. Amino acid sequence: CASSAGLAGVDTQYF.

There are many counts of this clonotype. This chain uses TRBV29-1 with TRBJ2-5; either TRBD1 or TRBD2 may fit D (5 bases each). The germline V and J ends were trimmed by 1 base and 4 bases, with 16 bases remaining between them. Germline lookup yields CDR1 SQVTM and CDR2 ANQGSEA. The CDR3 is 15 residues long. CDR3 coding DNA: TGCAGCGTTGAAGCTATTGGGGGAGATTTAGAGACCCAGTACTTC. It specifies CSVEAIGGDLETQYF.

This clonotype has a count of ten or more. The genes are TRBV20-1 and TRBJ1-5; D might be TRBD1 (6 bases). The CDR3 runs to 13 residues. The germline gives CDR1 DFQATT, CDR2 SNEGSKA (reference sequence). With 3 bases removed from V and 4 bases from J, the gap between germline ends came to 10 bases. CDR3 amino acids: CSARNRENQPQHF. The CDR3 DNA reads as TGCAGTGCTAGGAACAGGGAAAATCAGCCCCAGCATTTT.

At least ten counts were recorded for this clonotype. The chain carries TRBV12-3 or TRBV12-4 and TRBJ2-3; D possibly corresponds to TRBD2 (6 bases). The CDR3 has 15 amino acids. The ends were cut back, 5 bases at V and 0 bases at J, with 12 bases in the middle. The CDR3: CASSRRGTSTDTQYF. CDR3 coding DNA: TGTGCCAGCAGTCGGCGGGGCACTAGCACAGATACGCAGTATTTT.

A word on this clonotype: One end of the junction is discordant with germline, which a read error may explain. The rearrangement links TRBV6-5 to TRBJ1-1; D is ambiguous. The CDR3 contains 15 residues. CDR1 and CDR2 from the germline V gene are MNHEY and SVGAGI. CDR3 amino acids: CASSDSSRTAAEAFF. The CDR3 DNA reads as TGTGCCAGCAGTGACTCAAGTCGGACGGCTGCTGAAGCTTTCTTT.

On this clonotype: It may be a read error: a sequence one base away is much more abundant. The J gene is TRBJ1-5, the V gene TRBV5-6, with 9 bases matching TRBD1. This CDR3 region has 15 residues. Germline CDR1 reads SGHDT; CDR2 reads YYEEEE. CDR3 amino acids: CACSLTGGSNQPQHF. CDR3 sequence (DNA): TGTGCCTGCAGCTTGACAGGGGGAAGCAATCAGCCCCAGCATTTT.

This clonotype was seen ten or more times. The chain combines TRBV6-5 with TRBJ1-1, with TRBD1 matching over 8 bases. The CDR3 is made up of 13 amino acids. Germline assignment: CDR1 MNHEY and CDR2 SVGAGI. The V gene end was trimmed by 7 bases and the J gene end by 4 bases; junction bases not matched to a gene: 5. The CDR3 here is CASNSDRATEAFF. CDR3 sequence (DNA): TGTGCCAGCAATTCGGACAGGGCCACTGAAGCTTTCTTT.

The chain is built from TRBV3-1 and TRBJ1-5, with no clear D. The germline V and J ends were trimmed by 11 bases and 0 bases, with 20 bases remaining between them. CDR3 size: 16 residues. The V gene's germline CDR1 is LGHDT and CDR2 YNNKEL (reference sequence). In nucleotides, the CDR3 is TGTGCCTCCAGCCAGCACTTCCGCTATAGCAATCAGCCCCAGCATTTT. As protein: CASSQHFRYSNQPQHF. The entire variable domain, with the rest obtained from reference TRBV3-1 and TRBJ1-5, is as follows: DTAVSQTPKYLVTQMGNDKSIKCEQNLGHDTMYWYKQDSKKFLKIMFSYNNKELIINETVPNRFSPKSPDKAHLNLHINSLELGDSAVYFCASSQHFRYSNQPQHFGDGTRLSIL.

The V gene is TRBV30, the J gene TRBJ2-7; 9 bases match TRBD1. J was trimmed by 6 bases and V by 0 bases; bases with no gene match: 6. In germline, CDR1 is GTSNPN, CDR2 SVGIG (reference sequence). The CDR3 has 14 residues. In DNA, the CDR3 is TGTGCCTGGAGTGTAGGGGACAGGGTTGGCGAGCAGTACTTC. Its translation is CAWSVGDRVGEQYF. The full variable domain, completed using reference TRBV30 and TRBJ2-7, is SQTIHQWPATLVQPVGSPLSLECTVEGTSNPNLYWYRQAAGRGLQLLFYSVGIGQISSEVPQNLSASRPQDRQFILSSKKLLLSDSGFYLCAWSVGDRVGEQYFGPGTRLTVT.

The CDR3 protein is CASSQETVAGGPDEQYF. DNA of the CDR3: TGTGCCAGCAGCCAAGAAACTGTAGCGGGAGGGCCAGACGAGCAGTACTTC. This chain links TRBV3-1 with TRBJ2-7; 11 positions match TRBD2. The germline V gene encodes CDR1 LGHDT and CDR2 YNNKEL (reference sequence). The V segment lost 0 bases and the J segment 5 bases; nucleotides outside the gene matches: 9. The CDR3 sequence is 17 residues long.

The sample holds many counts of this clonotype. This chain links TRBV12-3 or TRBV12-4 with TRBJ1-5; D remains ambiguous. The ends were cut back, 3 bases at V and 7 bases at J, with 13 bases in the middle. The CDR3 consists of 14 residues. The CDR3 reads CASSFQRVGQPQHF. The CDR3, as DNA: TGTGCCAGCAGTTTCCAAAGGGTCGGCCAGCCCCAGCATTTT.